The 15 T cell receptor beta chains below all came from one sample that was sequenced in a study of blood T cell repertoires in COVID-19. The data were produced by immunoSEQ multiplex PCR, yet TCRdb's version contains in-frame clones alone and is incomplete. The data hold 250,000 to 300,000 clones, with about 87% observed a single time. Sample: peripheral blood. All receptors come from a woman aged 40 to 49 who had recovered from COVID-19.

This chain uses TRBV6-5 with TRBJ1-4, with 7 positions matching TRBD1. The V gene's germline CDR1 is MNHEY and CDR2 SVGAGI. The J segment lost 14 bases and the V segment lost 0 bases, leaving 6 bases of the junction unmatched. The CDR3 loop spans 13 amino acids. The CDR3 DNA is TGTGCCAGCAGTTACTCCCCAGACAGGGCCCTGTTTTTT. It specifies CASSYSPDRALFF.

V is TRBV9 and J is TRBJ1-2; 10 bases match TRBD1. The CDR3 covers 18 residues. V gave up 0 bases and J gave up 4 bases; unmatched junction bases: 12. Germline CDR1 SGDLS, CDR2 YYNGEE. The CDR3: CASSVATLGQGISYGYTF. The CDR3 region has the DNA TGTGCCAGCAGCGTAGCTACCTTGGGACAGGGGATTTCCTATGGCTACACCTTC.

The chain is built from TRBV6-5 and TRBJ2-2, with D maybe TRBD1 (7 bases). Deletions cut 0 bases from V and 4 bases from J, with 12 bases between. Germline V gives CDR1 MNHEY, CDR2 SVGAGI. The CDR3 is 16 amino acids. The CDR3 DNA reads TGTGCCAGCAGTTACTCGCAGGGGGGCAGCACCGGGGAGCTGTTTTTT. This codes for CASSYSQGGSTGELFF.

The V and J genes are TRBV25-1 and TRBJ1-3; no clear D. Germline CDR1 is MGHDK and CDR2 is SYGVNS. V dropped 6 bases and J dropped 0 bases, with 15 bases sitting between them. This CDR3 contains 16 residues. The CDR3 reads CASSDVPGSSGNTIYF. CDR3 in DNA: TGTGCCAGCAGCGACGTTCCCGGGAGCTCTGGAAACACCATATATTTT.

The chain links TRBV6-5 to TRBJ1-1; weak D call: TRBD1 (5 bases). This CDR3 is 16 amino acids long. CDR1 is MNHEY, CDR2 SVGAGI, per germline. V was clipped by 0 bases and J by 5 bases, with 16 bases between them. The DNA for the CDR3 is TGTGCCAGCAGTTACTCGAAAGGGGAATTTTTGACTGAAGCTTTCTTT. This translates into CASSYSKGEFLTEAFF.

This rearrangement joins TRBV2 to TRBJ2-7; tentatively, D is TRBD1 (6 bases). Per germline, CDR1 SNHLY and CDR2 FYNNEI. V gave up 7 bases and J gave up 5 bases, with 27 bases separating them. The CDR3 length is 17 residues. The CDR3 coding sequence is TGTGCCAGCACCCGAATGTCTGGACTCCGACAGGCCCACGAGCAGTACTTC. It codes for CASTRMSGLRQAHEQYF. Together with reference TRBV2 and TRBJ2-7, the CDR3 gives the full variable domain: EPEVTQTPSHQVTQMGQEVILRCVPISNHLYFYWYRQILGQKVEFLVSFYNNEISEKSEIFDDQFSVERPDGSNFTLKIRSTKLEDSAMYFCASTRMSGLRQAHEQYFGPGTRLTVT.

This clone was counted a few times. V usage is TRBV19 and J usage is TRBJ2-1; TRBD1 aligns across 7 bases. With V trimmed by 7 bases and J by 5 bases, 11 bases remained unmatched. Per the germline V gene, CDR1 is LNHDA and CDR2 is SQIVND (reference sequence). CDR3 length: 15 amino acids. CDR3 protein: CASTFGTAIDNEQFF. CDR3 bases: TGTGCCAGTACCTTCGGGACAGCGATCGACAATGAGCAGTTCTTC.

CDR3 in amino acids: CASTPTGKVGSNQPQHF. The CDR3, as DNA: TGTGCCAGTACCCCCACAGGGAAGGTAGGTAGCAATCAGCCCCAGCATTTT. The chain joins TRBV19 to TRBJ1-5; tentative D call: TRBD1 (6 bases). V shed 7 bases and J shed 0 bases, with 19 bases lying between them. This CDR3 has 17 residues. The germline gives CDR1 LNHDA, CDR2 SQIVND (reference sequence).

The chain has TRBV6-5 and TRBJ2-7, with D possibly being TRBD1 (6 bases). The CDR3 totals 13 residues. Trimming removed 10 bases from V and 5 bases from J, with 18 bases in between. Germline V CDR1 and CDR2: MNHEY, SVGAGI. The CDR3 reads CAIRQDGLDEQYF. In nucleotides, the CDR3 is TGTGCCATCAGACAGGACGGTTTAGACGAGCAGTACTTC.

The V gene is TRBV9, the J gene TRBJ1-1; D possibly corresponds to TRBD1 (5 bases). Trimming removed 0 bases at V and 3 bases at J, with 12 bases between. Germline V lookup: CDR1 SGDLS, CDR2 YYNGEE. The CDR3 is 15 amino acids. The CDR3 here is CASSVGRGVDTEAFF. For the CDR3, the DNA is TGTGCCAGCAGCGTAGGGCGGGGGGTCGACACTGAAGCTTTCTTT.

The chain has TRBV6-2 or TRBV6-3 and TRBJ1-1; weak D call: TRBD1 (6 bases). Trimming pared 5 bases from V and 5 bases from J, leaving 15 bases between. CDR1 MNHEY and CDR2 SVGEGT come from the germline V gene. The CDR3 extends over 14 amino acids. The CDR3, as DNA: TGTGCCAGCAGTCACAGGGCGCCCGGGACTGAAGCTTTCTTT. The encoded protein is CASSHRAPGTEAFF.

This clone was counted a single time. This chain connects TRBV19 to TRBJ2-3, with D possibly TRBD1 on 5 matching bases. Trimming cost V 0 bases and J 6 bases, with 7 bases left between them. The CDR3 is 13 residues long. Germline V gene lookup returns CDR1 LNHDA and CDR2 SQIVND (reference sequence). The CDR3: CASSIEGADTQYF. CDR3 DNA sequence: TGTGCCAGTAGTATAGAAGGGGCGGATACGCAGTATTTT.

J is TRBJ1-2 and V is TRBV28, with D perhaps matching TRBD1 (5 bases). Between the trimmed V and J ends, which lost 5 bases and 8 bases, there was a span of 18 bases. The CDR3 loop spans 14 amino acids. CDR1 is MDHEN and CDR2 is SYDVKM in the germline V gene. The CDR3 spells CASSLRFRVGGYTF. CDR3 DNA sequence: TGTGCCAGCAGTCTACGGTTCAGGGTAGGGGGCTACACCTTC.

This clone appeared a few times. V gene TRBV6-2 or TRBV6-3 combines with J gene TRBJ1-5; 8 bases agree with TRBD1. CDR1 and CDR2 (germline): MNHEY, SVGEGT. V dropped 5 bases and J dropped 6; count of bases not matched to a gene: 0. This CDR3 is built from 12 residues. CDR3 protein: CASSTGGQPQHF. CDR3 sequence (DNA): TGTGCCAGCAGTACAGGGGGTCAGCCCCAGCATTTT.

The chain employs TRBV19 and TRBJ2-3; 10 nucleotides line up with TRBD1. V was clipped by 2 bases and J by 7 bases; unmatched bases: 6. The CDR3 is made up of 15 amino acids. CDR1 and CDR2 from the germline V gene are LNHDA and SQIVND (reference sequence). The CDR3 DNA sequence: TGTGCCAGTAGTATAAGGGGACAGGGGATGCATACGCAGTATTTT. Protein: CASSIRGQGMHTQYF.